A selection of T cell receptor beta chains follows, all from one sample in a study of T-cell reconstitution after alpha-beta-depleted transplantation in children. A single record per CDR3 protein comes from TCRdb applying MiXCR to the PCR reads. Of roughly 420,000 distinct CDR3 sequences listed, around 15% are singletons. The specimen was PBMCs, mostly from graft donor cells, collected 360 days after TCRalphabeta/CD19-depleted stem cell transplant. The origin of the receptors is a boy younger than two who had a stem cell transplant for Wiskott-Aldrich syndrome, so the T cells may come from the graft donor. The CDR3 runs from the conserved cysteine through the conserved F or W. Fields, in order: V gene, D gene, CDR3 length, J gene, CDR3 protein. The D gene is left open where the match is weak.

TRBV11-2,TRBD2,19,TRBJ2-1,CASSNRPGTPGLAGNEQFF
TRBV10-3,TRBD1,14,TRBJ2-7,CAISLGQGDDEQYF
TRBV24-1,TRBD1,15,TRBJ2-4,CATSDPGTGATIQYF
TRBV28,TRBD1,15,TRBJ1-5,CASSQNRDRAQPQHF
TRBV12-3/TRBV12-4,TRBD2,14,TRBJ2-2,CASSVRAGAGELFF
TRBV7-9,TRBD1,14,TRBJ2-5,CASSLARGQETQYF
TRBV7-8,NA,14,TRBJ2-7,CASSLHPEPYEQYF
TRBV20-1,NA,15,TRBJ2-7,CSARDRVRGVYEQYF
TRBV4-1,TRBD1,16,TRBJ1-5,CASSQVWTGPNQPQHF
TRBV5-5,NA,13,TRBJ1-2,CASSSTSGLGYTF